Below are 32 T cell receptor beta chains sequenced from a single sample in a study of blood T cell repertoires in COVID-19. Assay: immunoSEQ multiplex PCR; the TCRdb copy retains only in-frame clones and omits some. Counted here are some 96,000 clones, around 78% occurring once; the ten biggest clones make up roughly 11%. What was sequenced was peripheral blood. These receptors all stem from a human donor in a cohort sampled during active COVID-19.

CDR3 in DNA: TGTGCCAGCAGCAAAGAGACTAGCGTAAACAATGAGCAGTTCTTC. Amino acid sequence: CASSKETSVNNEQFF. The rearrangement links TRBV7-8 to TRBJ2-1, with 8 positions matching TRBD2. Germline lookup yields CDR1 SGHVS and CDR2 FQNEAQ. The CDR3 covers 15 residues. With 5 bases clipped from V and 5 bases from J, the junction kept 8 bases outside the gene matches.

The V gene is TRBV6-1, the J gene TRBJ1-1; possible D gene TRBD1, 6 bases. The germline V gene has CDR1 MNHNS and CDR2 SASEGT. V dropped 2 bases and J dropped 3 bases, with 13 bases sitting between them. There are 15 residues in the CDR3. CDR3 in DNA: TGTGCCAGCAGTGAAACTGCCCCAGGGGACACTGAAGCTTTCTTT. Amino acid sequence: CASSETAPGDTEAFF.

This rearrangement joins TRBV4-3 to TRBJ2-3; the match to TRBD1 covers 7 bases. Germline V gene data show CDR1 as LGHNA and CDR2 as YSLEER. J lost 1 base, V lost 1 base, and 8 bases had no gene match. The CDR3 runs to 17 residues. Here the CDR3 reads CASSQAEGGPGTDTQYF. In nucleotides, the CDR3 is TGCGCCAGCAGCCAAGCCGAAGGGGGCCCTGGCACAGATACGCAGTATTTT.

The V and J genes are TRBV5-1 and TRBJ2-7, with TRBD2 matching over 7 bases. The germline V gene has CDR1 SGHRS and CDR2 YFSETQ. The length of the CDR3 is 15 residues. The trim removed 0 bases at V and 0 bases at J, leaving 3 bases unmatched. CDR3 in amino acids: CASSLESSGSYEQYF. The CDR3 nucleotides are TGCGCCAGCAGCTTGGAGTCTAGCGGCTCCTACGAGCAGTACTTC.

DNA for the CDR3: TGCGCCAGCAGCTTATTGAGCTCCTACAATGAGCAGTTCTTC. This translates into CASSLLSSYNEQFF. The rearrangement links TRBV5-1 to TRBJ2-1; D is uncertain. CDR1 is SGHRS, CDR2 YFSETQ, per germline. V was trimmed by 2 bases and J by 0 bases, leaving 6 bases between them. There are 14 residues in the CDR3.

The chain couples TRBV27 to TRBJ1-4; D is ambiguous. CDR1 MNHEY and CDR2 SMNVEV come from the germline V gene (reference sequence). The CDR3 spans 15 residues. The V gene lost 6 bases and the J gene lost 0 bases, with 11 bases spanning the gap. Written as DNA, the CDR3 is TGTGCCAGCAGCTCTGGACTTGCAACTAATGAAAAACTGTTTTTT. It is translated as CASSSGLATNEKLFF.

The chain recombines TRBV2 with TRBJ1-6, with D possibly TRBD1 on 5 matching bases. Trimming took 0 bases from V and 4 from J, leaving 10 bases between them. The V gene's germline CDR1 is SNHLY and CDR2 FYNNEI. CDR3 length equals 16 residues. In nucleotides, the CDR3 is TGTGCCAGCAGTGAAGCGCGCAGGGTGTATAATTCACCCCTCCACTTT. Translation: CASSEARRVYNSPLHF.

V is TRBV2 and J is TRBJ1-2; weak D call: TRBD1 (6 bases). Germline V gene sequence: CDR1 SNHLY, CDR2 FYNNEI. V shed 4 bases and J shed 4 bases, with 10 bases lying between them. CDR3 length equals 13 residues. Here the CDR3 reads CASSAQGLYGYTF. For the CDR3, the DNA is TGTGCCAGCAGTGCTCAGGGGCTCTATGGCTACACCTTC.

The chain employs TRBV18 and TRBJ2-7, with TRBD1 as a possible D gene (5 bases). Germline V CDR1 and CDR2: KGHSH, LQKENI. The CDR3 spans 14 residues. Trimming left V 1 base short and J 2 bases short, with 9 bases between. The CDR3: CASSPLQGTYEQYF. The CDR3 bases are TGTGCCAGCTCACCACTGCAGGGAACCTACGAGCAGTACTTC.

V and J are TRBV5-1 and TRBJ2-3; 11 bases agree with TRBD2. There are 16 residues in the CDR3. Trimming at V came to 3 bases and at J to 0 bases, leaving 3 bases not matched to a gene. Germline V lookup: CDR1 SGHRS, CDR2 YFSETQ. CDR3 amino acids: CASSSGLAASTDTQYF. CDR3 DNA: TGCGCCAGCAGCTCGGGACTAGCGGCTAGCACAGATACGCAGTATTTT.

The V and J genes are TRBV6-1 and TRBJ2-6; possibly TRBD1 for D (5 bases). Germline-derived CDR1 and CDR2 are MNHNS and SASEGT. V was cut by 3 bases and J by 2 bases, with 5 bases left in between. This CDR3 region has 14 residues. DNA for the CDR3: TGTGCCAGCAGTGACAGGGCTGGGGCCAACGTCCTGACTTTC. Encoded protein: CASSDRAGANVLTF.

This sequence joins TRBV9 and TRBJ2-1; D is possibly TRBD2 (6 bases). CDR1 and CDR2 from the germline V gene are SGDLS and YYNGEE. V lost 2 bases to trimming and J lost 10 bases, with 19 bases between them. This CDR3 has 15 amino acids. The CDR3 sequence is CASSVLTAGPGEQFF. The CDR3 DNA follows: TGTGCCAGCAGCGTTCTCACAGCGGGTCCGGGGGAGCAGTTCTTC.

The chain employs TRBV2 and TRBJ2-3, with 9 bases fitting TRBD2. Looked up from germline, CDR1 is SNHLY and CDR2 is FYNNEI. The CDR3 has 17 amino acids. Losses at the gene ends were 6 bases for V and 3 bases for J; bases not matched to a gene: 13. The DNA of the CDR3 is TGTGCCAGCAGCCACCCCACCGCTAGCGGGGTGACAGATACGCAGTATTTT. Translated, it gives CASSHPTASGVTDTQYF.

The chain uses TRBV7-2 and TRBJ2-5; 7 bases are a match to TRBD1. Losses at the gene ends were 4 bases for V and 5 bases for J; bases not matched to a gene: 22. Looked up from germline, CDR1 is SGHTA and CDR2 is FQGNSA. The CDR3 is made up of 19 amino acids. Written as DNA, the CDR3 is TGTGCCAGCAGCTCAACCCGCGCCATCGGACAGGCCCGAGGGGAGACCCAGTACTTC. Translation: CASSSTRAIGQARGETQYF.

V usage is TRBV11-3 and J usage is TRBJ2-1, with TRBD2 matching 8 bases. Germline CDR1 is SGHNT and CDR2 is YENEEA. Unmatched junction bases numbered 9, after V lost 2 bases and J lost 0 bases. There are 18 residues in the CDR3. The CDR3 loop is CASSLRGHRGGSYNEQFF. For the CDR3, the DNA is TGTGCCAGCAGCTTAAGGGGCCATCGGGGGGGCTCCTACAATGAGCAGTTCTTC.

V gene TRBV7-2 combines with J gene TRBJ1-5, with D possibly being TRBD1 (6 bases). The CDR3 is 12 amino acids. Germline CDR1 reads SGHTA; CDR2 reads FQGNSA. Trimming pared 5 bases from V and 6 bases from J, leaving 8 bases between. The CDR3 loop reads CASSPTGQPQHF. The CDR3 DNA follows: TGTGCCAGCAGCCCGACAGGTCAGCCCCAGCATTTT.

This chain uses TRBV30 with TRBJ2-3, with TRBD2 as a possible D gene (6 bases). CDR3 length equals 14 residues. Per germline, CDR1 GTSNPN and CDR2 SVGIG (reference sequence). The CDR3 DNA reads as TGTGCTGGAGGAGGGTATTGGATCACAGATACGCAGTATTTT. Its translation is CAGGGYWITDTQYF.

The chain carries TRBV4-1 and TRBJ2-7; D unclear. The CDR3 has 13 residues. Germline CDR1 and CDR2: MGHRA and YSYEKL. With 0 bases removed from V and 10 bases from J, the gap between germline ends came to 13 bases. This CDR3 reads CASSQDQQARQYF. The CDR3 coding sequence is TGCGCCAGCAGCCAAGATCAGCAGGCCCGCCAGTACTTC.

The chain employs TRBV15 and TRBJ2-5; 8 bases agree with TRBD2. The V and J ends lost 3 bases and 4 bases, in that order; junction bases with no gene match: 10. Germline V gives CDR1 LNHNV, CDR2 YYDKDF (reference sequence). The CDR3 is made up of 16 amino acids. The chain's CDR3 is CATSSPDRGGGETQYF. The CDR3 region has the DNA TGTGCCACCAGCAGCCCCGACCGGGGGGGCGGAGAGACCCAGTACTTC.

V gene TRBV5-1 combines with J gene TRBJ1-1, with D uncertain. Germline CDR1 SGHRS, CDR2 YFSETQ. This CDR3 comprises 15 residues. Trimming shortened V by 0 bases and J by 9 bases, and 18 bases separated the two germline ends. CDR3 amino acids: CASSLDTVGSTKAFF. The CDR3 DNA follows: TGCGCCAGCAGCTTGGATACTGTCGGGAGTACTAAAGCTTTCTTT.

The CDR3 sequence is CASSVLADSYNEQFF. The CDR3 DNA reads TGTGCCAGCAGCGTACTAGCCGATTCCTACAATGAGCAGTTCTTC. V gene TRBV7-3 combines with J gene TRBJ2-1; maybe TRBD2 (6 bases). V gave up 5 bases and J gave up 1 base, with 12 bases separating them. The CDR3 extends over 15 amino acids. CDR1 and CDR2 from the germline V gene are SGHTA and FQGTGA.

The rearrangement links TRBV28 to TRBJ1-5; D may be TRBD1 (6 bases). Looked up from germline, CDR1 is MDHEN and CDR2 is SYDVKM. V dropped 10 bases and J dropped 9 bases, with 25 bases sitting between them. The CDR3 spans 15 residues. The CDR3 here is CATEPTGGFIRPQHF. DNA for the CDR3: TGTGCCACCGAACCGACAGGCGGGTTTATTCGGCCCCAGCATTTT.

This chain links TRBV28 with TRBJ1-5; maybe TRBD1 (5 bases). Germline lookup yields CDR1 MDHEN and CDR2 SYDVKM. The length of the CDR3 is 16 residues. V lost 4 bases and J 0 bases, leaving 13 bases between the germline ends. The chain's CDR3 is CASSSGQIYSNQPQHF. The CDR3 coding sequence is TGTGCCAGCAGTTCAGGACAAATTTATAGCAATCAGCCCCAGCATTTT.

This rearrangement joins TRBV19 to TRBJ2-7; 8 nucleotides agree with TRBD2. Germline trimming cut 1 base from V and 2 bases from J; bases unmatched to any gene: 4. This CDR3 region has 15 residues. Germline CDR1 reads LNHDA; CDR2 reads SQIVND (reference sequence). CDR3 residues: CASSIGLAGAYEQYF. The CDR3 DNA sequence: TGTGCCAGTAGTATAGGGCTAGCGGGCGCCTACGAGCAGTACTTC.

The chain uses TRBV9 and TRBJ1-4, with 8 nucleotides matching TRBD1. In germline, CDR1 is SGDLS, CDR2 YYNGEE. The ends lost 3 bases at V and 1 base at J; junction bases unmatched: 11. The CDR3 length is 18 residues. CDR3 coding DNA: TGTGCCAGCAGCGCCGCGGACAGGGAGAGGGAAACTAATGAAAAACTGTTTTTT. This codes for CASSAADRERETNEKLFF.

This chain connects TRBV19 to TRBJ1-4, with D possibly matching TRBD1 (6 bases). With 8 bases removed from V and 3 bases from J, the gap between germline ends came to 19 bases. The CDR3 totals 16 residues. The germline CDR1 and CDR2 sequences are LNHDA and SQIVND (reference sequence). CDR3 region: CASCRGPTGSNEKLFF. As DNA, the CDR3 is TGTGCCAGTTGCAGGGGACCAACGGGGTCTAATGAAAAACTGTTTTTT.

Only a few counts were recorded for this clone. The chain carries TRBV19 and TRBJ1-6, with D maybe TRBD1 (6 bases). V gave up 9 bases and J gave up 7 bases, with 19 bases separating them. The CDR3 is 15 amino acids. Germline CDR1 LNHDA, CDR2 SQIVND (reference sequence). The CDR3 reads CASRVRDISNSPLHF. The CDR3 DNA is TGTGCCAGCCGTGTCCGGGACATAAGCAATTCACCCCTCCACTTT.

This chain connects TRBV3-1 (or the pseudogene TRBV3-2) to TRBJ2-5; 9 bases line up with TRBD2. Germline V gene lookup returns CDR1 LGHDT and CDR2 YNNKEL (reference sequence). This CDR3 has 18 residues. Losses at the gene ends were 0 bases for V and 5 bases for J; bases not matched to a gene: 13. CDR3 sequence: CASSQDGLAGRGPETQYF. CDR3 DNA sequence: TGTGCCAGCAGCCAAGATGGGCTAGCGGGAAGGGGGCCGGAGACCCAGTACTTC.

The genes are TRBV4-1 and TRBJ1-5, with 7 bases matching TRBD1. The CDR3 extends over 16 amino acids. Trimming at V came to 1 base and at J to 3 bases, leaving 6 bases not matched to a gene. The germline gives CDR1 MGHRA, CDR2 YSYEKL. This chain's CDR3 is CASSQAPDRYNQPQHF. The CDR3 DNA sequence: TGCGCCAGCAGCCAAGCCCCGGACAGGTACAATCAGCCCCAGCATTTT.

This chain links TRBV28 with TRBJ2-3; no reliable D call. Trimming took off 2 bases at V and 0 bases at J, with 9 bases between the two ends. This CDR3 comprises 15 residues. The germline CDR1 and CDR2 sequences are MDHEN and SYDVKM. CDR3 region: CASSLLSPSTDTQYF. The DNA of the CDR3 is TGTGCCAGCAGTTTACTTAGTCCTAGCACAGATACGCAGTATTTT.

The gene calls are TRBV6-2 or TRBV6-3 and TRBJ1-1; D is perhaps TRBD1 (6 bases). This CDR3 region has 15 residues. Germline V lookup: CDR1 MNHEY, CDR2 SVGEGT. Trimming removed 5 bases at V and 1 base at J, with 14 bases between. The CDR3 DNA sequence: TGTGCCAGCAGTCCGGGGGGCTCTAGGAACACTGAAGCTTTCTTT. Translation gives CASSPGGSRNTEAFF.

The V gene is TRBV3-1 (or the pseudogene TRBV3-2), the J gene TRBJ1-5; 12 bases are a match to TRBD1. The CDR3 extends over 16 amino acids. The V and J ends lost 3 bases and 6 bases, in that order; junction bases with no gene match: 6. Looked up from germline, CDR1 is LGHDT and CDR2 is YNNKEL (reference sequence). The CDR3 region has the DNA TGTGCCAGCAGCCAGTCGGGACAGGGGGCTGGTCAGCCCCAGCATTTT. It translates to CASSQSGQGAGQPQHF.